The rows below give T cell receptor beta chains drawn from one sample of a study of blood T cell repertoires in COVID-19. Clones were read by immunoSEQ multiplex PCR, and TCRdb kept only the in-frame ones, dropping some. The sample includes 140,000 to 150,000 clones, 80% of them seen just once. Sequenced material: peripheral blood. The receptor set was obtained from a man aged 55 to 70 with active or convalescent COVID-19. CDR3s include the opening cysteine and the closing phenylalanine or tryptophan. The D gene is left open where the match is weak. Size tells how often a clone was seen (once, few, many) or the class of an expanded clone, and some rows leave it out.

size | D | J | length | V | CDR3 | DNA
- | - | TRBJ1-3 | 15 | TRBV5-1 | CASSLGPGSGNTIYF | TGCGCCAGCAGCTTGGGACCGGGCTCTGGAAACACCATATATTTT
few | - | TRBJ1-2 | 13 | TRBV13 | CASSLSGDYGYTF | TGTGCCAGCAGCTTGTCAGGGGACTATGGCTACACCTTC
- | - | TRBJ2-1 | 14 | TRBV3-1/TRBV3-2 | CASSPRVQRGEQFF | TGTGCCAGCAGCCCCCGAGTCCAGCGAGGGGAGCAGTTCTTC
- | - | TRBJ2-5 | 13 | TRBV5-1 | CASSLQVGETQYF | TGCGCCAGCAGCTTACAGGTGGGGGAGACCCAGTACTTC
- | - | TRBJ2-1 | 13 | TRBV14 | CASSPWERTKQFF | TGTGCCAGCAGCCCTTGGGAGAGGACTAAGCAGTTCTTC
- | - | TRBJ1-5 | 14 | TRBV27 | CARKPGVRNQPQHF | TGTGCCAGAAAACCGGGGGTGCGCAATCAGCCCCAGCATTTT
once | TRBD2 | TRBJ2-7 | 16 | TRBV19 | CASSHVTSGRAPEQYF | TGTGCCAGTAGTCACGTGACTAGCGGGAGGGCCCCCGAGCAGTACTTC
- | TRBD1 | TRBJ2-7 | 13 | TRBV27 | CASRPGTGAEQYF | TGTGCCAGCAGACCCGGGACAGGGGCCGAGCAGTACTTC
- | - | TRBJ1-4 | 15 | TRBV11-1 | CASSPSGETNEKLFF | TGTGCCAGCAGCCCATCAGGGGAAACTAATGAAAAACTGTTTTTT
- | TRBD2 | TRBJ2-3 | 15 | TRBV27 | CASSSSGRWADTQYF | TGTGCCAGCAGTTCCAGCGGGAGATGGGCAGATACGCAGTATTTT
- | - | TRBJ2-7 | 12 | TRBV10-3 | CATSRETYEQYF | TGTGCCACCTCCAGGGAAACCTACGAGCAGTACTTC
- | - | TRBJ1-1 | 19 | TRBV3-1/TRBV3-2 | CASFGKNRDCYNNATEAFF | TGTGCCAGCTTCGGTAAAAACAGGGATTGTTATAACAATGCAACTGAAGCTTTCTTT
- | TRBD1 | TRBJ1-2 | 15 | TRBV7-8 | CASSGRDRVNYGYTF | TGTGCCAGCAGCGGCCGGGACAGGGTTAACTATGGCTACACCTTC
- | - | TRBJ2-5 | 13 | TRBV10-3 | CATPHGFQETQYF | TGTGCCACCCCCCACGGGTTCCAAGAGACCCAGTACTTC
- | TRBD2 | TRBJ2-1 | 15 | TRBV5-8 | CASSSGTSGIDEQFF | TGTGCCAGCAGCTCCGGGACTAGCGGGATCGATGAGCAGTTCTTC
- | TRBD1 | TRBJ1-3 | 15 | TRBV28 | CASSATGATGNTIYF | TGTGCCAGCTCAGCAACAGGGGCTACTGGAAACACCATATATTTT
- | - | TRBJ2-4 | 14 | TRBV9 | CASSVTSGKNIQYF | TGTGCCAGCAGTGTGACTAGTGGGAAAAACATTCAGTACTTC
- | - | TRBJ2-2 | 15 | TRBV3-1/TRBV3-2 | CASSQAGKPTGELFF | TGTGCCAGCAGCCAAGCGGGAAAGCCCACCGGGGAGCTGTTTTTT
- | - | TRBJ2-5 | 13 | TRBV11-3 | CASSSGRQETQYF | TGTGCCAGCAGCTCGGGTCGCCAAGAGACCCAGTACTTC
- | - | TRBJ2-7 | 14 | TRBV28 | CASSLNRVGYEQYF | TGTGCCAGCAGTTTAAACAGGGTAGGCTACGAGCAGTACTTC
- | TRBD2 | TRBJ2-1 | 16 | TRBV28 | CASHRQTSGSSNEQFF | TGTGCCAGCCACAGGCAAACTAGCGGGAGTTCTAATGAGCAGTTCTTC
- | - | TRBJ1-5 | 15 | TRBV6-5 | CASSQLGVSNQPQHF | TGTGCCAGCAGCCAGTTAGGGGTTAGCAATCAGCCCCAGCATTTT
- | TRBD2 | TRBJ2-7 | 15 | TRBV6-2/TRBV6-3 | CASSRTGLTYEGQYF | TGTGCCAGCAGCCGGACGGGACTAACCTACGAAGGGCAGTACTTC
- | - | TRBJ2-6 | 13 | TRBV19 | CASAVSGANVLTF | TGTGCCAGTGCAGTCTCTGGGGCCAACGTCCTGACTTTC
- | - | TRBJ2-1 | 12 | TRBV10-2 | CATSEGRSEQFF | TGCGCCACCTCTGAGGGGAGGAGTGAGCAGTTCTTC
- | - | TRBJ2-7 | 15 | TRBV7-9 | CASSPLERPGGEQYF | TGTGCCAGCAGCCCCCTCGAGCGGCCCGGAGGGGAGCAGTACTTC
once | TRBD1 | TRBJ2-7 | 13 | TRBV12-3/TRBV12-4 | CASSTGEEYEQYF | TGTGCCAGCTCGACAGGGGAGGAATACGAGCAGTACTTC